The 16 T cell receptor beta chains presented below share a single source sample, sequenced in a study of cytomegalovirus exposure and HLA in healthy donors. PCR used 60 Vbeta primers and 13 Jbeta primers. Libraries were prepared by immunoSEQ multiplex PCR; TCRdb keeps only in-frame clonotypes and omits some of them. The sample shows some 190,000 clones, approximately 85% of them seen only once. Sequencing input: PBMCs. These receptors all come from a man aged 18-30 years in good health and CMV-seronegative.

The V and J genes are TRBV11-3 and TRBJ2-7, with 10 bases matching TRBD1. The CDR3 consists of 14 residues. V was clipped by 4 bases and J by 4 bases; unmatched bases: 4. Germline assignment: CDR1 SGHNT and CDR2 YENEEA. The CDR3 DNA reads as TGTGCCAGCAGCTCCCGGGACAGGGGATACGAGCAGTACTTC. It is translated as CASSSRDRGYEQYF.

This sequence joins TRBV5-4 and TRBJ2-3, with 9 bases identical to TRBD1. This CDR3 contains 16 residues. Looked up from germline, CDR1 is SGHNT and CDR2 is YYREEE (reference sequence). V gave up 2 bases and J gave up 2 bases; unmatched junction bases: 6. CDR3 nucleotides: TGTGCCAGCAGCTTACTACAGGGGGCTGACACAGATACGCAGTATTTT. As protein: CASSLLQGADTDTQYF.

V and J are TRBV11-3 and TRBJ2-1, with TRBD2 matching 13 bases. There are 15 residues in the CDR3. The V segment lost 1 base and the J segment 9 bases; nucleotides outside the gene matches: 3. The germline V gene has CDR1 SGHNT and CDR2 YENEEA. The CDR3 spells CASSLGTSGRSEQFF. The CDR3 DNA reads TGTGCCAGCAGCTTAGGGACTAGCGGGAGATCTGAGCAGTTCTTC.

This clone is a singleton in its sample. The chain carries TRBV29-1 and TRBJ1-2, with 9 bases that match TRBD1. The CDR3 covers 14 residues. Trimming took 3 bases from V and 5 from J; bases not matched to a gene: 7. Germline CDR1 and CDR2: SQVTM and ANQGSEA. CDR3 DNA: TGCAGCGTTGACAAATCGACAGGGGGATATGGCTACACCTTC. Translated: CSVDKSTGGYGYTF. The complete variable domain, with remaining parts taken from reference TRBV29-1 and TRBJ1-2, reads SAVISQKPSRDICQRGTSLTIQCQVDSQVTMMFWYRQQPGQSLTLIATANQGSEATYESGFVIDKFPISRPNLTFSTLTVSNMSPEDSSIYLCSVDKSTGGYGYTFGSGTRLTVV.

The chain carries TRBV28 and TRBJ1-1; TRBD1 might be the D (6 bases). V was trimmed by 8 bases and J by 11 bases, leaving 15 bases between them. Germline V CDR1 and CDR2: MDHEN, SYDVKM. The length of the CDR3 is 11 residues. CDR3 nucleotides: TGTGCCAGCGCCCAAGGGGGTCGGGCTTTCTTT. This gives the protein CASAQGGRAFF.

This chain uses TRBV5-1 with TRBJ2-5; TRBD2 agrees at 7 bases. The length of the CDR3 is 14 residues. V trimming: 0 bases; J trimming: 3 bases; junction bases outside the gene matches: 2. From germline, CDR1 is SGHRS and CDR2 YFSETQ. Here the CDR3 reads CASSLGRGKETQYF. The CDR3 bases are TGCGCCAGCAGCTTGGGGCGGGGGAAAGAGACCCAGTACTTC.

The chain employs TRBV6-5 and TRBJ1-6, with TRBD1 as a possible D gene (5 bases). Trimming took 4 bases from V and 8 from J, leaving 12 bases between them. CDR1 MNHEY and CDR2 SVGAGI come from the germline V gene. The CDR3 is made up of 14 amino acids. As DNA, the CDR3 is TGTGCCAGCAGTTTCCGACAGACGGATTCACCCCTCCACTTT. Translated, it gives CASSFRQTDSPLHF.

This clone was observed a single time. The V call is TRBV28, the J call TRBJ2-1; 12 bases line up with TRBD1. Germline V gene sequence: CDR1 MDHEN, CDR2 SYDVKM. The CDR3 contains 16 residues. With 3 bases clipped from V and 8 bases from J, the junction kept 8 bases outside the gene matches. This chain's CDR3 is CASSLRSGQGAHEQFF. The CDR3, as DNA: TGTGCCAGCAGTTTGAGGTCGGGACAGGGGGCTCATGAGCAGTTCTTC.

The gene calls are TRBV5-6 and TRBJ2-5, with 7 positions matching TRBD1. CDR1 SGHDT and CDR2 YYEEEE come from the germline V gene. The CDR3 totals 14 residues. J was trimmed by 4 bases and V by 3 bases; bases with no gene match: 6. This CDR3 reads CASSSTTGSETQYF. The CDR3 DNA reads TGTGCCAGCAGCTCCACGACAGGGTCAGAGACCCAGTACTTC. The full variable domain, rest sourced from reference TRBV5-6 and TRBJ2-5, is DAGVTQSPTHLIKTRGQQVTLRCSPKSGHDTVSWYQQALGQGPQFIFQYYEEEERQRGNFPDRFSGHQFPNYSSELNVNALLLGDSALYLCASSSTTGSETQYFGPGTRLLVL.

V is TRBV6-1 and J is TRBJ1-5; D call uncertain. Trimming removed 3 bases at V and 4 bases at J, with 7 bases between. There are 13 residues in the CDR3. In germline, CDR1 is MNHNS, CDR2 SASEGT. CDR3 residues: CASSDLRNQPQHF. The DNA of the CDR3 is TGTGCCAGCAGTGACCTCAGGAATCAGCCCCAGCATTTT.

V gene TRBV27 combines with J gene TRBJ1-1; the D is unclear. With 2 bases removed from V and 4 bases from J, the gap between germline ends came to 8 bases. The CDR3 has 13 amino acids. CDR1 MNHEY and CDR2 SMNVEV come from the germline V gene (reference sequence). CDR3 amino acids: CASSLVRFTEAFF. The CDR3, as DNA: TGTGCCAGCAGTTTAGTCAGATTCACTGAAGCTTTCTTT.

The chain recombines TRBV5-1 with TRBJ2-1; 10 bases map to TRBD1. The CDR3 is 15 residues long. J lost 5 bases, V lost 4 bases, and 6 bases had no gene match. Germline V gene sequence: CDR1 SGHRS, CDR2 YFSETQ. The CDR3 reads CASSIGQGGNNEQFF. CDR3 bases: TGCGCCAGCAGCATAGGACAGGGGGGGAACAATGAGCAGTTCTTC.

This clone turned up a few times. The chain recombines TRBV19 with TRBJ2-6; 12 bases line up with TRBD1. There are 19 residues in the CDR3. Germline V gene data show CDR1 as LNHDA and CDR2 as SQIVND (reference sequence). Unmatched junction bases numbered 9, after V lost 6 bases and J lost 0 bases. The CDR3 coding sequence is TGTGCCAGTAGGCGGGACAGGGGGCATCCTCACTCTGGGGCCAACGTCCTGACTTTC. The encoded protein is CASRRDRGHPHSGANVLTF.

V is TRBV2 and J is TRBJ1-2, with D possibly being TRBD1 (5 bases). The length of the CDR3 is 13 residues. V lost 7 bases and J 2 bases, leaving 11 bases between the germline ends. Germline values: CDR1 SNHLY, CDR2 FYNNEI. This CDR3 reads CASTGIANYGYTF. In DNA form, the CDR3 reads TGTGCCAGCACAGGGATAGCAAACTATGGCTACACCTTC. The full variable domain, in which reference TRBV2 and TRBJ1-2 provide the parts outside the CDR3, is EPEVTQTPSHQVTQMGQEVILRCVPISNHLYFYWYRQILGQKVEFLVSFYNNEISEKSEIFDDQFSVERPDGSNFTLKIRSTKLEDSAMYFCASTGIANYGYTFGSGTRLTVV.

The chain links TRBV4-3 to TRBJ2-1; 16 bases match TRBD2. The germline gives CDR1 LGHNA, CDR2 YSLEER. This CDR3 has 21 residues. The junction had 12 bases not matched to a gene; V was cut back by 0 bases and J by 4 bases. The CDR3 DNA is TGCGCCAGCAGCCAAGAGGGTTCTCCGGGACTAGCGGGAGGGCGGTACAATGAGCAGTTCTTC. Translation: CASSQEGSPGLAGGRYNEQFF.

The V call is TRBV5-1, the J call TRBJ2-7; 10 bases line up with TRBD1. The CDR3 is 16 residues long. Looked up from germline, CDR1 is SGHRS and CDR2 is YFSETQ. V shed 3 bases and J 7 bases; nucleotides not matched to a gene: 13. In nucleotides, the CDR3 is TGCGCCAGCAGCTCCGGGGCGACCGGGACAGGGGTAGAGCAGTACTTC. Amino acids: CASSSGATGTGVEQYF.